The clone carrying this TCR beta chain was seen a single time. The V gene's germline CDR1 is SGHNT and CDR2 YENEEA. The V gene end was trimmed by 5 bases and the J gene end by 7 bases; junction bases not matched to a gene: 16. This CDR3 has 16 residues. This sample was taken from a study of blood T cell repertoires in COVID-19. Study information: Sites across the United States, Italy and Spain contributed samples from acute and convalescent COVID-19.

Original handling: Scientists estimated how many nucleated cells there were by amplifying reference gene primers. Sequencing used immunoSEQ multiplex PCR; TCRdb keeps in-frame clones, though not all of them. V and J calls and clone size are as listed in that table; D and trimming were resolved from the DNA. The profile shows tens of thousands of clones, less than 80% of them singletons. The specimen sequenced was peripheral blood. The chain combines TRBV11-3 with TRBJ1-1, with 7 bases identical to TRBD1. This receptor was obtained from a man aged 55 to 70 with active or convalescent COVID-19. The CDR3 nucleotides read TGTGCCAGCAGCCTACGCGGGACAGCCCAAAATGATGAAGCTTTCTTT. It codes for CASSLRGTAQNDEAFF.